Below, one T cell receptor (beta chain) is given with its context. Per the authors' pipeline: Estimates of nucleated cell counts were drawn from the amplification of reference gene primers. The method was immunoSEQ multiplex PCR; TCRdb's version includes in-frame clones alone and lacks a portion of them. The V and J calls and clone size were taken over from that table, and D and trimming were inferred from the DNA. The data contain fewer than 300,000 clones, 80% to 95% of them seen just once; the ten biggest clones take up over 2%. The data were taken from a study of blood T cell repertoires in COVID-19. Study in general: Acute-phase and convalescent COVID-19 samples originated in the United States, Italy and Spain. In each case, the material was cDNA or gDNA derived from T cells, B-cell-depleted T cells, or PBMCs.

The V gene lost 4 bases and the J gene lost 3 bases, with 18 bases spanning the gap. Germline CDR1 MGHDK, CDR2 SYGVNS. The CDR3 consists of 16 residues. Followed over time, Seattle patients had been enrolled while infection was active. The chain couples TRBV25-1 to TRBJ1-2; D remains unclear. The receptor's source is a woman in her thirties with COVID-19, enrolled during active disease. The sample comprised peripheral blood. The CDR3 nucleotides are TGTGCCAGCAGTGGACCCTTCCCAAGCCGGGACTATGGCTACACCTTC. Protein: CASSGPFPSRDYGYTF.